Each of the 32 T cell receptor beta chains below was sequenced from the same sample in a study of cytomegalovirus exposure and HLA in healthy donors. Primers for the PCR totalled 60 Vbeta and 13 Jbeta. Only in-frame clones appear in the TCRdb table, and some are missing; sequencing was by immunoSEQ multiplex PCR. This sample has some 30,000 clones, with approximately 87% found just once. Sequencing was performed on PBMCs. Source of these receptors: a boy between 10 and 17 years old in good health and CMV-seronegative.

J is TRBJ1-3 and V is TRBV6-1; 7 positions match TRBD1. The germline CDR1 and CDR2 sequences are MNHNS and SASEGT. With V trimmed by 10 bases and J by 4 bases, 10 bases remained unmatched. CDR3 size: 14 residues. The CDR3 nucleotides are TGTGCCACCCGAACAGGGGAGACAGGAAACACCATATATTTT. Amino acids: CATRTGETGNTIYF.

The rearrangement uses TRBV10-2 and TRBJ1-2; D is perhaps TRBD1 (5 bases). Looked up from germline, CDR1 is WSHSY and CDR2 is SAAADI. Trimming left V 0 bases short and J 4 bases short, with 9 bases between. This CDR3 region has 14 residues. The CDR3 spells CASSESGLGYGYTF. DNA for the CDR3: TGCGCCAGCAGTGAGTCGGGACTTGGCTATGGCTACACCTTC.

This chain links TRBV5-1 with TRBJ2-7; 7 nucleotides line up with TRBD1. After removal of 4 bases from V and 0 bases from J, the junction contained 4 bases not matched to a gene. This CDR3 contains 14 residues. From germline, CDR1 is SGHRS and CDR2 YFSETQ. CDR3 region: CASSQGENSYEQYF. DNA for the CDR3: TGCGCCAGCAGCCAGGGGGAAAACTCCTACGAGCAGTACTTC.

V usage is TRBV2 and J usage is TRBJ1-5; no definite D call. CDR3 length: 15 amino acids. Germline V lookup: CDR1 SNHLY, CDR2 FYNNEI. V shed 7 bases and J shed 0 bases, with 13 bases lying between them. The CDR3: CASNQAPYSNQPQHF. CDR3 coding DNA: TGTGCCAGCAATCAAGCCCCTTATAGCAATCAGCCCCAGCATTTT.

This chain links TRBV4-1 with TRBJ2-2; 11 nucleotides agree with TRBD2. CDR1 is MGHRA and CDR2 is YSYEKL in the germline V gene. V gave up 0 bases and J gave up 2 bases; unmatched junction bases: 8. The CDR3 contains 19 residues. CDR3 DNA: TGCGCCAGCAGCCAAGATCGGGCCCTAGCGGGGGGAAACACCGGGGAGCTGTTTTTT. It is translated as CASSQDRALAGGNTGELFF.

In regard to this clone: This specimen includes other DNA sequences encoding the same CDR3. The J gene is TRBJ2-1, the V gene TRBV2; TRBD2 matches at 7 bases. With 5 bases clipped from V and 0 bases from J, the junction kept 4 bases outside the gene matches. The germline V gene has CDR1 SNHLY and CDR2 FYNNEI. The CDR3 runs to 15 residues. The CDR3 here is CASSRAGSSYNEQFF. The CDR3, as DNA: TGTGCCAGCAGTCGAGCGGGGAGCTCCTACAATGAGCAGTTCTTC.

The chain joins TRBV18 to TRBJ1-4, with D hard to call. V lost 1 base to trimming and J lost 1 base, with 7 bases between them. CDR1 KGHSH and CDR2 LQKENI come from the germline V gene. CDR3 length equals 15 residues. The CDR3 coding sequence is TGTGCCAGCTCACCACGGGCGGGAACTAATGAAAAACTGTTTTTT. It codes for CASSPRAGTNEKLFF.

V and J are TRBV29-1 and TRBJ2-3, with D possibly being TRBD2 (5 bases). The CDR3 covers 16 residues. V was trimmed by 2 bases and J by 6 bases, leaving 21 bases between them. Germline V lookup: CDR1 SQVTM, CDR2 ANQGSEA. DNA for the CDR3: TGCAGCGTTGAAACCCCACGGGGTGGAGATTTGGATACGCAGTATTTT. Translated, it gives CSVETPRGGDLDTQYF.

This sequence joins TRBV5-1 and TRBJ2-7, with unresolved D. Trimming stripped 4 bases from V and 5 bases from J, with 13 bases between. Germline values: CDR1 SGHRS, CDR2 YFSETQ. The CDR3 is 13 amino acids. This CDR3 is CASSPPSADEQYF. In DNA, the CDR3 is TGCGCCAGCAGCCCACCATCCGCGGACGAGCAGTACTTC.

The chain combines TRBV28 with TRBJ2-2; D is unresolved. The V and J ends lost 8 bases and 2 bases respectively, with 12 bases between them. The CDR3 sequence is 14 residues long. Germline values: CDR1 MDHEN, CDR2 SYDVKM. The CDR3 loop is CASLSDTNTGELFF. As DNA, the CDR3 is TGTGCCAGCCTTTCAGACACCAACACCGGGGAGCTGTTTTTT.

The chain carries TRBV5-6 and TRBJ2-3; no reliable D call. CDR1 is SGHDT and CDR2 is YYEEEE in the germline V gene. The CDR3 runs to 12 residues. V dropped 1 base and J dropped 5 bases, with 5 bases sitting between them. In DNA form, the CDR3 reads TGTGCCAGCAGCTTGCTTTTAGATACGCAGTATTTT. Its translation: CASSLLLDTQYF.

The chain joins TRBV11-2 to TRBJ2-5, with a possible D match to TRBD1 (6 bases). The CDR3 loop spans 16 amino acids. V lost 0 bases and J lost 1, with 12 bases in between. CDR1 is SGHAT and CDR2 is FQNNGV in the germline V gene. The CDR3 reads CASSLDEQGPQETQYF. CDR3 bases: TGTGCCAGCAGCTTAGATGAACAGGGCCCCCAAGAGACCCAGTACTTC.

The V gene is TRBV7-9, the J gene TRBJ1-1, with 10 nucleotides matching TRBD1. CDR3 length: 13 residues. V lost 6 bases and J lost 8; bases outside the gene matches: 6. Germline V gene sequence: CDR1 SEHNR, CDR2 FQNEAQ (reference sequence). The CDR3 DNA sequence: TGTGCCAGCAGACCGACAGGGGGCGGGGAAGCTTTCTTT. Protein: CASRPTGGGEAFF.

Judged by abundance, this clone is large. The chain is built from TRBV6-1 and TRBJ2-7, with TRBD2 matching over 10 bases. Per the germline V gene, CDR1 is MNHNS and CDR2 is SASEGT. J gave up 0 bases and V 1 base, and 0 bases lay outside the gene matches. This CDR3 has 15 amino acids. The CDR3 sequence: CASSEGTSGSYEQYF. The CDR3, as DNA: TGTGCCAGCAGTGAAGGGACTAGCGGCTCCTACGAGCAGTACTTC.

This chain's CDR3 is CASRLLPGLAGQETQYF. For the CDR3, the DNA is TGCGCCAGCAGGCTTCTCCCGGGACTAGCGGGACAAGAGACCCAGTACTTC. The chain carries TRBV4-1 and TRBJ2-5; TRBD2 agrees at 13 bases. The CDR3 contains 17 residues. V was clipped by 6 bases and J by 2 bases; unmatched bases: 9. The V gene's germline CDR1 is MGHRA and CDR2 YSYEKL.

The V gene is TRBV11-2, the J gene TRBJ2-1; D is uncertain. This CDR3 is 16 amino acids long. V lost 5 bases and J 6 bases, leaving 20 bases between the germline ends. Germline CDR1 SGHAT, CDR2 FQNNGV. The CDR3 loop reads CASSEKPEFIVNEQFF. The CDR3, as DNA: TGTGCCAGCAGCGAAAAACCGGAGTTCATAGTCAATGAGCAGTTCTTC.

This sequence joins TRBV6-5 and TRBJ1-5; no clear D gene. The CDR3 has 15 amino acids. Trimming stripped 5 bases from V and 0 bases from J, with 11 bases between. Germline loops: CDR1 MNHEY, CDR2 SVGAGI. This chain's CDR3 is CASSPMRNSNQPQHF. For the CDR3, the DNA is TGTGCCAGCAGTCCTATGCGGAATAGCAATCAGCCCCAGCATTTT.

The CDR3 loop is CSVDTGGLGNTIYF. CDR3 nucleotide sequence: TGCAGCGTAGATACAGGGGGCCTTGGAAACACCATATATTTT. V usage is TRBV29-1 and J usage is TRBJ1-3; 9 nucleotides line up with TRBD1. The V gene end was trimmed by 6 bases and the J gene end by 3 bases; junction bases not matched to a gene: 6. The CDR3 runs 14 residues. Germline CDR1 SQVTM, CDR2 ANQGSEA.

The chain joins TRBV28 to TRBJ1-5; D possibly corresponds to TRBD1 (5 bases). V was clipped by 7 bases and J by 8 bases, with 15 bases between them. The CDR3 loop spans 13 amino acids. Looked up from germline, CDR1 is MDHEN and CDR2 is SYDVKM. This CDR3 reads CASIGAGPKPQHF. CDR3 in DNA: TGTGCCAGCATCGGTGCAGGGCCCAAGCCCCAGCATTTT.

The chain employs TRBV12-5 and TRBJ1-2; D is unresolved. This CDR3 has 16 residues. Germline CDR1 is LGHNT and CDR2 is FRNRAP. Trimming left V 1 base short and J 4 bases short, with 16 bases between. The CDR3 DNA is TGTGCTAGTGGTTTGGCCGCTCAGAGGGCAAGCTATGGCTACACCTTC. Translation gives CASGLAAQRASYGYTF. The whole variable domain, remainder taken from reference TRBV12-5 and TRBJ1-2, is DARVTQTPRHKVTEMGQEVTMRCQPILGHNTVFWYRQTMMQGLELLAYFRNRAPLDDSGMPKDRFSAEMPDATLATLKIQPSEPRDSAVYFCASGLAAQRASYGYTFGSGTRLTVV.

The chain carries TRBV11-2 and TRBJ2-3; 9 positions agree with TRBD2. Per germline, CDR1 SGHAT and CDR2 FQNNGV. There are 16 residues in the CDR3. After removal of 0 bases from V and 1 base from J, the junction contained 2 bases not matched to a gene. Here the CDR3 reads CASSLDQRGGTDTQYF. The DNA of the CDR3 is TGTGCCAGCAGCTTAGATCAGCGGGGGGGCACAGATACGCAGTATTTT.

This chain joins TRBV19 and TRBJ1-5, with D unresolved. Germline loops: CDR1 LNHDA, CDR2 SQIVND (reference sequence). There are 12 residues in the CDR3. V was cut by 5 bases and J by 3 bases, with 5 bases left in between. CDR3 sequence reads: CASSLFNQPQHF. The DNA for the CDR3 is TGTGCCAGTAGTCTCTTCAATCAGCCCCAGCATTTT.

The chain is built from TRBV7-2 and TRBJ1-1; 7 nucleotides line up with TRBD1. This CDR3 region has 15 residues. From germline, CDR1 is SGHTA and CDR2 FQGNSA. Losses at the gene ends were 5 bases for V and 10 bases for J; bases not matched to a gene: 16. CDR3 sequence (DNA): TGTGCCAGCAGCCAAGACAGGGATCAGTCGGCGGGAGCTTTCTTT. Residues: CASSQDRDQSAGAFF.

The CDR3 loop reads CASSDPGQGAYEQYF. The CDR3 DNA is TGTGCCAGCAGTGACCCTGGACAGGGCGCTTACGAGCAGTACTTC. This chain uses TRBV25-1 with TRBJ2-7, with 8 bases fitting TRBD1. V trimming: 3 bases; J trimming: 4 bases; junction bases outside the gene matches: 8. Germline assignment: CDR1 MGHDK and CDR2 SYGVNS. This CDR3 has 15 amino acids.

The chain carries TRBV2 and TRBJ1-4; D is perhaps TRBD1 (6 bases). Per the germline V gene, CDR1 is SNHLY and CDR2 is FYNNEI. V was clipped by 2 bases and J by 2 bases, with 12 bases between them. This CDR3 contains 16 residues. The CDR3 here is CASSEPDRITNEKLFF. The CDR3 nucleotides are TGTGCCAGCAGTGAACCAGACAGGATTACTAATGAAAAACTGTTTTTT.

The chain has TRBV15 and TRBJ1-5, with D maybe TRBD1 (5 bases). This CDR3 is built from 15 residues. V gave up 0 bases and J gave up 4 bases, with 10 bases separating them. From germline, CDR1 is LNHNV and CDR2 YYDKDF (reference sequence). The DNA of the CDR3 is TGTGCCACCAGCAGAGATCGGGGGACTAATCAGCCCCAGCATTTT. Amino acids: CATSRDRGTNQPQHF.

This clone was detected a few times. This chain connects TRBV7-9 to TRBJ2-5, with unresolved D. CDR1 SEHNR and CDR2 FQNEAQ come from the germline V gene (reference sequence). Trimming cost V 3 bases and J 2 bases, with 4 bases left between them. This CDR3 comprises 12 residues. DNA for the CDR3: TGTGCCAGCAGCTTCTCTCAAGAGACCCAGTACTTC. Its translation is CASSFSQETQYF.

This clone was counted only a few times. The chain combines TRBV6-6 with TRBJ1-5, with 8 bases aligning to TRBD1. CDR3 length: 16 residues. Germline CDR1 reads MNHNY; CDR2 reads SVGAGI (reference sequence). Unmatched junction bases numbered 6, after V lost 2 bases and J lost 3 bases. The CDR3 loop is CASSYLQGAVNQPQHF. The CDR3 region has the DNA TGTGCCAGCAGTTACCTTCAGGGGGCCGTCAATCAGCCCCAGCATTTT.

This clone was seen only a few times. The chain joins TRBV6-1 to TRBJ1-4; TRBD1 matches 9 bases. The ends lost 1 base at V and 7 bases at J; junction bases unmatched: 7. Germline CDR1 reads MNHNS; CDR2 reads SASEGT. The length of the CDR3 is 16 residues. CDR3 nucleotides: TGTGCCAGCAGTGAAGGGAGGGGACAGGGTAGTGAAAAACTGTTTTTT. Translated: CASSEGRGQGSEKLFF.

The gene calls are TRBV19 and TRBJ2-5, with 10 positions matching TRBD1. V was clipped by 6 bases and J by 5 bases; unmatched bases: 9. The CDR3 length is 15 residues. CDR1 LNHDA and CDR2 SQIVND come from the germline V gene (reference sequence). The CDR3: CASSRDRGPWETQYF. The DNA for the CDR3 is TGTGCCAGTAGCCGGGACAGGGGTCCTTGGGAGACCCAGTACTTC.

This chain uses TRBV2 with TRBJ1-1; 9 bases map to TRBD1. V shed 2 bases, J shed 4 bases, and the junction held 5 bases outside the gene matches. The CDR3 extends over 15 amino acids. Germline-derived CDR1 and CDR2 are SNHLY and FYNNEI. The CDR3 here is CASSEWSTGGTEAFF. The CDR3 nucleotides read TGTGCCAGCAGTGAATGGTCGACAGGGGGCACTGAAGCTTTCTTT.

This chain links TRBV2 with TRBJ1-2; TRBD1 agrees at 9 bases. The CDR3 extends over 13 amino acids. The V and J ends lost 5 bases and 6 bases, in that order; junction bases with no gene match: 4. The germline V gene encodes CDR1 SNHLY and CDR2 FYNNEI. CDR3 in DNA: TGTGCCAGCAGTAGGGACAGGGTTGATGGCTACACCTTC. Its protein is CASSRDRVDGYTF.